This TCR beta chain is drawn from a study of blood T cell repertoires in COVID-19. Study context: Spain, Italy and the United States supplied samples that represented acute and convalescent COVID-19. T cells, B-cell-depleted T cells, or PBMCs provided the cDNA or gDNA that served as material.

The CDR3 consists of 13 residues. Trimming shortened V by 8 bases and J by 0 bases, and 11 bases separated the two germline ends. Germline-derived CDR1 and CDR2 are MNHEY and SMNVEV (reference sequence). Under the authors' procedure: For nucleated cells, counts were estimated from reference gene primer amplification. Data came from immunoSEQ multiplex PCR; TCRdb stores just in-frame clones and leaves some out. V and J calls and clone size are given by that table; D and trimming were obtained from the DNA. The sample has 250,000 to 300,000 clones, roughly 87% seen once. The TCR sequence derives from a woman aged 25 to 39 with acute or convalescent COVID-19. Sequencing was carried out using peripheral blood. V is TRBV27 and J is TRBJ2-7; the D gene is possibly TRBD2 (5 bases). CDR3 in DNA: TGTGCCAGCGGACTCGCAAGCTCCTACGAGCAGTACTTC. Encoded protein: CASGLASSYEQYF.